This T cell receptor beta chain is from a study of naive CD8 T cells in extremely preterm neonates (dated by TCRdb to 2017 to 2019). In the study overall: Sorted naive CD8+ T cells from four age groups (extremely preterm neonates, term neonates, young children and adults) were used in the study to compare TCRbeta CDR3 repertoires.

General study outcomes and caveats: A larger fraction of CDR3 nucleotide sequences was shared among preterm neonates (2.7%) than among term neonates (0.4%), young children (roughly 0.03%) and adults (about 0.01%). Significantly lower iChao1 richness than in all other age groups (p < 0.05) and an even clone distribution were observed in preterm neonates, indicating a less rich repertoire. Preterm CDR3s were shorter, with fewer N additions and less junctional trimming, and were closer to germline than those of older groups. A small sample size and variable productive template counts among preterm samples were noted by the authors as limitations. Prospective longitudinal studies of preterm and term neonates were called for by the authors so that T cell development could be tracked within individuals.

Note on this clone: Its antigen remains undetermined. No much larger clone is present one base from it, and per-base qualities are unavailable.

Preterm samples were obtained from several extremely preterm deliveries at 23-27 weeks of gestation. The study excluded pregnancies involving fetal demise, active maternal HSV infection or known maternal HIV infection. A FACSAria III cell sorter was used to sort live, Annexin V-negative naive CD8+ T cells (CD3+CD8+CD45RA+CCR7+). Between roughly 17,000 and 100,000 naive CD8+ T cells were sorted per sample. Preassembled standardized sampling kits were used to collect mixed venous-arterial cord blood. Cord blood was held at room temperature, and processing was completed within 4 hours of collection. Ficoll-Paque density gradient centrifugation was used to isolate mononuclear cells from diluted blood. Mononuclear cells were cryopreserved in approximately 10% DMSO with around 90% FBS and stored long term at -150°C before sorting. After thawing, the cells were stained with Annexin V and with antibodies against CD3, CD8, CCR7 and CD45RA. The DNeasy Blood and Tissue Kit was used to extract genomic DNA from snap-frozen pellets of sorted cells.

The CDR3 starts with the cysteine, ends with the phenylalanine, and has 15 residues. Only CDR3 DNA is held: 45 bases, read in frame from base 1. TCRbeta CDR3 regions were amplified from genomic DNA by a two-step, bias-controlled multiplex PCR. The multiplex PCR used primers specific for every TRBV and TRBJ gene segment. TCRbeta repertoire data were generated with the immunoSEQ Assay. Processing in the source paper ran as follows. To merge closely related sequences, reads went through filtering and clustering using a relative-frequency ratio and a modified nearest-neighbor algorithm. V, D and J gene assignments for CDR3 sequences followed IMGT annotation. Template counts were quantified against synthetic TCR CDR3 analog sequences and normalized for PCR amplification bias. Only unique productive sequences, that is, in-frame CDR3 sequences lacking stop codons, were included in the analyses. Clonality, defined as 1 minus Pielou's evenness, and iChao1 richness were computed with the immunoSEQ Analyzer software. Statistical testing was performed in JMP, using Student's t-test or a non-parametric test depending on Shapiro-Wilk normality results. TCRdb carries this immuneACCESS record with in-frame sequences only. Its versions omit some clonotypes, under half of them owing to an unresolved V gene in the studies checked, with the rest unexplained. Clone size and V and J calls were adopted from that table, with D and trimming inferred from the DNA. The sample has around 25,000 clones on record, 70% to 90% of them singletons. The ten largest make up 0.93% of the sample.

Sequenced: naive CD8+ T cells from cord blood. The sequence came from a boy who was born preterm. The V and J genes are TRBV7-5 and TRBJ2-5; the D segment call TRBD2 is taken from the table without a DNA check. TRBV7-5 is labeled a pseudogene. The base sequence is TGTGCCAGAAGCTGGACTAGCGGGGGGGCAGAGACCCAGTACTTC. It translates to CARSWTSGGAETQYF.